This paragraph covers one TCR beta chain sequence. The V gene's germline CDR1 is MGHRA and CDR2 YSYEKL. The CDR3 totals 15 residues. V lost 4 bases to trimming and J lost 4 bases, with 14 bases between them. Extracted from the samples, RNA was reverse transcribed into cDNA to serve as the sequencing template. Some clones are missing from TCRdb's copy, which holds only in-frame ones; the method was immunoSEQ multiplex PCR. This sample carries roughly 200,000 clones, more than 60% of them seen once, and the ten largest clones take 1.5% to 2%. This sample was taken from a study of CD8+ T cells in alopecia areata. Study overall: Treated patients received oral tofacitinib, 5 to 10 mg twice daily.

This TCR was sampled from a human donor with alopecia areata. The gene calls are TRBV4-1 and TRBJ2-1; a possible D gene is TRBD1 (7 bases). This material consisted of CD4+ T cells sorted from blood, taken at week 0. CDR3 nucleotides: TGCGCCAGCAGCCCAAGGCGGGACAGTTACAATGAGCAGTTCTTC. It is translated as CASSPRRDSYNEQFF.